This T cell receptor (beta chain) was sequenced for a study of technical replicates of blood from four donors. Germline CDR1 MDHEN, CDR2 SYDVKM. The CDR3 consists of 13 residues. V lost 5 bases and J 5 bases, leaving 13 bases between the germline ends. This table comes from immunoSEQ multiplex PCR, and its TCRdb copy is limited to in-frame clones, with some not included. The sample shows 100,000 or so clones, around 96% of them seen only once. This clone is a singleton in its sample. The chain carries TRBV28 and TRBJ2-7, with a tentative D call TRBD2 (5 bases). The sequencing sample was made of T cells isolated from PBMCs. The TCR comes from a human donor in good health. CDR3 amino acids: CASSPPRRDEQYF. CDR3 sequence (DNA): TGTGCCAGCAGTCCCCCTCGGCGGGACGAGCAGTACTTC.